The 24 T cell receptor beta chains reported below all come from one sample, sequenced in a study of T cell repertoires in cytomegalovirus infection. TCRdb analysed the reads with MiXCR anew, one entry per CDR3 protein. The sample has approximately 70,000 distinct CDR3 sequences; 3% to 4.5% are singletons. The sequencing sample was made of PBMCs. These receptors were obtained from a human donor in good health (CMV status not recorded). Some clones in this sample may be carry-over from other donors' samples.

In DNA, the CDR3 is TGCAGCGTTGATCCACCCCGGGCTAGCGGAGTAGAGACCCAGTACTTC. Amino acids: CSVDPPRASGVETQYF. The V gene is TRBV29-1, the J gene TRBJ2-5, with 7 bases fitting TRBD2. Germline CDR1 reads SQVTM; CDR2 reads ANQGSEA. This CDR3 spans 16 amino acids. Losses at the gene ends were 3 bases for V and 4 bases for J; bases not matched to a gene: 14.

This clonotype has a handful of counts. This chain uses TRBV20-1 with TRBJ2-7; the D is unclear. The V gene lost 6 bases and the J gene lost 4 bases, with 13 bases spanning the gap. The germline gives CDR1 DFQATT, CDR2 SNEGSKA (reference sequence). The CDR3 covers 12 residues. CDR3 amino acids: CSAARSSYEQYF. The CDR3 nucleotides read TGCAGTGCAGCCCGTTCGAGTTACGAGCAGTACTTC.

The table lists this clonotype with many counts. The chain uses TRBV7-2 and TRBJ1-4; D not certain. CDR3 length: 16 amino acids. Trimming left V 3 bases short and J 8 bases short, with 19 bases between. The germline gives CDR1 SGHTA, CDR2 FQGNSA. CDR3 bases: TGTGCCAGCAGCTTTCCTTCGGGGAAGAGGTCCGAAAAACTGTTTTTT. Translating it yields CASSFPSGKRSEKLFF.

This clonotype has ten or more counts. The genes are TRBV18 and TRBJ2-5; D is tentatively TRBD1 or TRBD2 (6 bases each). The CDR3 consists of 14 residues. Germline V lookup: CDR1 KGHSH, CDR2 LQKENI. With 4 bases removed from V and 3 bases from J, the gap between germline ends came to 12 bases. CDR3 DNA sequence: TGTGCCAGCTCACTAGACAGGAGGGAAGAGACCCAGTACTTC. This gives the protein CASSLDRREETQYF.

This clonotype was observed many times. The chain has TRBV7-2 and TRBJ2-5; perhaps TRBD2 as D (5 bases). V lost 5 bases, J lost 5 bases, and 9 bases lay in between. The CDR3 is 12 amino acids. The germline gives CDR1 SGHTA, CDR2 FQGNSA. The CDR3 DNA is TGTGCCAGCAGCCTCAGGAGGGAGACCCAGTACTTC. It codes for CASSLRRETQYF.

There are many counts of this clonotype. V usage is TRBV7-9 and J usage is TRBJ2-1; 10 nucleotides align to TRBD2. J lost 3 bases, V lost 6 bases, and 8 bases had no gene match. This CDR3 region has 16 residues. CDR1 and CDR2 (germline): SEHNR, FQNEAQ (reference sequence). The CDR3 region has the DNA TGTGCCAGCAGATCACCGGGACTAGCGTTCTACAATGAGCAGTTCTTC. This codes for CASRSPGLAFYNEQFF.

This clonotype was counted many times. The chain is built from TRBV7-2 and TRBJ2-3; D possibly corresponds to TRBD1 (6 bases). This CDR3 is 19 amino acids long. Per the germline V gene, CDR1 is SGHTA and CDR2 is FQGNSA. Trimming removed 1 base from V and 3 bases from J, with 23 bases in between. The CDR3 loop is CASSLDPFLRGNRTDTQYF. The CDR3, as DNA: TGTGCCAGCAGCTTAGACCCTTTCCTCAGGGGAAACAGGACAGATACGCAGTATTTT.

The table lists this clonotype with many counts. CDR3 coding DNA: TGCAGTGCTAGAAAAGGGGCCTCCTACGAGCAGTACTTC. This codes for CSARKGASYEQYF. The rearrangement uses TRBV20-1 and TRBJ2-7; D may be TRBD1 (5 bases). Trimming removed 2 bases from V and 0 bases from J, with 8 bases in between. The CDR3 is 13 residues long. Germline V CDR1 and CDR2: DFQATT, SNEGSKA (reference sequence).

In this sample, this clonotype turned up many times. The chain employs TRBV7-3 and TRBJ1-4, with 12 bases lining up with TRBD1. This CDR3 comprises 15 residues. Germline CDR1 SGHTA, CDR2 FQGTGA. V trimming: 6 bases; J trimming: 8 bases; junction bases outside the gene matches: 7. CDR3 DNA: TGTGCCAGCAGAAAGCCGGGACAGGGGGCAGAAAAACTGTTTTTT. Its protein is CASRKPGQGAEKLFF.

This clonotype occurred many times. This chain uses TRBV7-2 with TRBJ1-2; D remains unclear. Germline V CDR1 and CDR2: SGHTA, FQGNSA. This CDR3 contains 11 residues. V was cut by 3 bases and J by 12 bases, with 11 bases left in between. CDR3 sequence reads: CASSFQAFHTF. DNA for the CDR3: TGTGCCAGCAGCTTTCAGGCTTTTCACACCTTC.

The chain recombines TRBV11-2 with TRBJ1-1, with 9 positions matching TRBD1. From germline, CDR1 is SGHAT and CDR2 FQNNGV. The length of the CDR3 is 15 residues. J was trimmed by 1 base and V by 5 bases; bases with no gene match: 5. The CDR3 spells CASSPTGGPNTEAFF. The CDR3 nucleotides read TGTGCCAGCAGCCCCACAGGGGGCCCGAACACTGAAGCTTTCTTT.

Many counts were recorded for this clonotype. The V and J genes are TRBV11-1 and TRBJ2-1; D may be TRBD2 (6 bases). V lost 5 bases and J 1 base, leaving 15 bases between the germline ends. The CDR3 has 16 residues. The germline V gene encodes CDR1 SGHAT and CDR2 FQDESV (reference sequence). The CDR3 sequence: CASSPRREWSYNEQFF. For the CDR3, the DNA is TGTGCCAGCAGCCCACGACGGGAGTGGTCCTACAATGAGCAGTTCTTC.

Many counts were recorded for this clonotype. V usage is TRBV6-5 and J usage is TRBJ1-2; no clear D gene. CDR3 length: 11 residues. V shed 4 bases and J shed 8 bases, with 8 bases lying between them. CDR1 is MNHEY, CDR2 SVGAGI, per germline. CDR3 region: CASSSERGYTF. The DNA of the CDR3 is TGTGCCAGCAGTTCTGAGCGGGGCTACACCTTC.

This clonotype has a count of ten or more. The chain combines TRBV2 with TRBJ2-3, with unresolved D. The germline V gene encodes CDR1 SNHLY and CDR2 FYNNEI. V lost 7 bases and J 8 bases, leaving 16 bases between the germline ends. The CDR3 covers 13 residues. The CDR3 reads CASTPSWSGTQYF. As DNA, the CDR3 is TGTGCCAGCACACCCTCATGGTCGGGTACGCAGTATTTT.

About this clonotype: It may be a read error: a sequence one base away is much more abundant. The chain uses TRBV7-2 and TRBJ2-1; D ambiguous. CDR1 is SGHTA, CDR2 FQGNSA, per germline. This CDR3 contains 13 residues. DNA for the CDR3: TGTGTCAGCACCCTTAGTCACTACAATGAGCAGTTCTTC. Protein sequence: CVSTLSHYNEQFF.

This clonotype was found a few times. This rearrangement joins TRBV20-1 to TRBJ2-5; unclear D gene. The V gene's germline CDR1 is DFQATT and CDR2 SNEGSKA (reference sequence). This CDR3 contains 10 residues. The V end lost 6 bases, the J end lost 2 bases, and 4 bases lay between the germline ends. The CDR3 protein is CSARQETQYF. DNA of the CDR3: TGCAGTGCGAGGCAAGAGACCCAGTACTTC.

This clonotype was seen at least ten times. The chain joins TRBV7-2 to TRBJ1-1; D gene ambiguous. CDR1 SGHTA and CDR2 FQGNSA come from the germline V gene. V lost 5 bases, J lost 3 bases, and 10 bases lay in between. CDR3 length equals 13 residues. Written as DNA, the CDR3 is TGTGCCAGCAGCCTGTGGTGGGACACTGAAGCTTTCTTT. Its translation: CASSLWWDTEAFF.

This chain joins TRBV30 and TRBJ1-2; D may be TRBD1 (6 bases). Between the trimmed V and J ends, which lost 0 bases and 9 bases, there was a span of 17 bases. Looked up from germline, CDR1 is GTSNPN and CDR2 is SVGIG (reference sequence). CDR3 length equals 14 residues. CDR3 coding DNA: TGTGCCTGGAGTGTTTTACAGGGCGTCGGGAGCTACACCTTC. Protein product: CAWSVLQGVGSYTF.

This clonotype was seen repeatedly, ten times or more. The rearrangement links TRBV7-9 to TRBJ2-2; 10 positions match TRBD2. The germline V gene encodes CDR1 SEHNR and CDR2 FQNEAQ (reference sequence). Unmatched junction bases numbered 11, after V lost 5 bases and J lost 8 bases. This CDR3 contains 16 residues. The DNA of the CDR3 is TGTGCCAGCAGCCGGCCCGGACTAGCGGTTCAGGGGGAGCTGTTTTTT. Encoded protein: CASSRPGLAVQGELFF. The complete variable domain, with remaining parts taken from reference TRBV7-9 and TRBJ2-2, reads DTGVSQNPRHKITKRGQNVTFRCDPISEHNRLYWYRQTLGQGPEFLTYFQNEAQLEKSRLLSDRFSAERPKGSFSTLEIQRTEQGDSAMYLCASSRPGLAVQGELFFGEGSRLTVL.

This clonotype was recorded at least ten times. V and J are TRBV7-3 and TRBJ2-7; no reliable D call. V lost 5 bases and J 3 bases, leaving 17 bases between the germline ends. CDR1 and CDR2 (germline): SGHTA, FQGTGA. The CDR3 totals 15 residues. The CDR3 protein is CASSPVAVPYYEQYF. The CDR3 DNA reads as TGTGCCAGCAGCCCCGTGGCCGTTCCTTACTACGAGCAGTACTTC.

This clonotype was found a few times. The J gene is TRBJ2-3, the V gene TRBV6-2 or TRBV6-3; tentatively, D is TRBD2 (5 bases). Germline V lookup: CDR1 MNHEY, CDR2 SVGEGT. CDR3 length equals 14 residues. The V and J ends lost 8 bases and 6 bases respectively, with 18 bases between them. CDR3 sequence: CASGLAGLVDTQYF. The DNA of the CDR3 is TGTGCCAGCGGCCTTGCGGGCCTGGTGGATACGCAGTATTTT.

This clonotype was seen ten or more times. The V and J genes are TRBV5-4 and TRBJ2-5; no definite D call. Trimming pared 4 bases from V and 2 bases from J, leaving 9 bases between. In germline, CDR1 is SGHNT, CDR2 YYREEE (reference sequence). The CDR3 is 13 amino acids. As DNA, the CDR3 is TGTGCCAGCAGCCTGGCGACACAAGAGACCCAGTACTTC. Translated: CASSLATQETQYF.

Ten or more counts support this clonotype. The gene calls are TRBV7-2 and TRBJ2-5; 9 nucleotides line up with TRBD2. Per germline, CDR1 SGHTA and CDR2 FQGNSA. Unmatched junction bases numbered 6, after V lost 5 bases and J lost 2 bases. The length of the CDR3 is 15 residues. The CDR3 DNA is TGTGCCAGCAGCCCGGGGACTAGCAGACAAGAGACCCAGTACTTC. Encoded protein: CASSPGTSRQETQYF.

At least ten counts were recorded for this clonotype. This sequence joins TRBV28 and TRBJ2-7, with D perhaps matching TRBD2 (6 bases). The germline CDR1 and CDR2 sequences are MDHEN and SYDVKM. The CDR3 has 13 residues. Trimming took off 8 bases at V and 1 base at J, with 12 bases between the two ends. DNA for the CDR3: TGTGCCAGCCTCCGCGGGGATTCCTACGAGCAGTACTTC. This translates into CASLRGDSYEQYF.